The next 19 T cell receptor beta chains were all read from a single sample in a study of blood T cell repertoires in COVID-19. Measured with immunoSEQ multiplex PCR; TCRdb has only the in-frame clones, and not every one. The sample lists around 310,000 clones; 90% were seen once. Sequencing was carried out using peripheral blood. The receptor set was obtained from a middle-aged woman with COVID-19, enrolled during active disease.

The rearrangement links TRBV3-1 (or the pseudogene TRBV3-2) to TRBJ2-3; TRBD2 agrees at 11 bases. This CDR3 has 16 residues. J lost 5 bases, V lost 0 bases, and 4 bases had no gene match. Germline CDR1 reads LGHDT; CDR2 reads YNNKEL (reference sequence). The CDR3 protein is CASSQDNSGRVDTQYF. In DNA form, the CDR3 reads TGTGCCAGCAGCCAAGACAATAGCGGGAGGGTAGATACGCAGTATTTT.

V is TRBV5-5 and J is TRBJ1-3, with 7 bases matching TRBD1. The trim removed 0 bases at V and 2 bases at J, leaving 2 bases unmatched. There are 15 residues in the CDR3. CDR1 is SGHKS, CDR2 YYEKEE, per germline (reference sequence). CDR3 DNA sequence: TGTGCCAGCAGCTTGGCAGGGGGGCCTGGAAACACCATATATTTT. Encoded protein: CASSLAGGPGNTIYF.

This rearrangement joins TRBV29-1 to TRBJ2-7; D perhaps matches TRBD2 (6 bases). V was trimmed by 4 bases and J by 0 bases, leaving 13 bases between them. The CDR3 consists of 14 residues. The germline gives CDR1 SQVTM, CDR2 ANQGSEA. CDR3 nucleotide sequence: TGCAGCGTTGGGGGCGGGGCAGGCTCCTACGAGCAGTACTTC. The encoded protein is CSVGGGAGSYEQYF.

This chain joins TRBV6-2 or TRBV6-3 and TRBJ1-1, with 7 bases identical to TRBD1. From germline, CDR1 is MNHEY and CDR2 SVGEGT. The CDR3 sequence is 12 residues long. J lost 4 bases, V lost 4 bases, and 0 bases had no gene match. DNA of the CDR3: TGTGCCAGCAGTTCAGGGGGCACTGAAGCTTTCTTT. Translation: CASSSGGTEAFF.

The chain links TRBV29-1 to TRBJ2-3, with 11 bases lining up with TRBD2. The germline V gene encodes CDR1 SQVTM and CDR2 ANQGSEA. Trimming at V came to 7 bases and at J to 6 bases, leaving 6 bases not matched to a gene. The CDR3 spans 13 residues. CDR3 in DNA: TGCAGCGGCCTAGCGGGAGGAGGGGATACGCAGTATTTT. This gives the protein CSGLAGGGDTQYF.

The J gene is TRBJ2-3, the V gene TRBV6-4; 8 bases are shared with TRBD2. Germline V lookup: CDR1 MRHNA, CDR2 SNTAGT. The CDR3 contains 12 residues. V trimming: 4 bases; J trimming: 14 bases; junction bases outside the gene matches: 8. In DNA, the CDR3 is TGTGCCAGCAGTGGAGTGCGGGGGGTTCGGTATTTT. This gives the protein CASSGVRGVRYF.

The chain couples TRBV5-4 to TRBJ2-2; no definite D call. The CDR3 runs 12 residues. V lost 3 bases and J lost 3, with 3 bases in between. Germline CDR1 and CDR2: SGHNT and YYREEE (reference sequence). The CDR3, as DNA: TGTGCCAGCAGCTCTGACACCGGGGAGCTGTTTTTT. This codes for CASSSDTGELFF.

The CDR3, as DNA: TGTGCCATCAGTGGGGGGGATCGTCAGCCCCAGCATTTT. Its translation: CAISGGDRQPQHF. The rearrangement uses TRBV10-3 and TRBJ1-5, with D possibly matching TRBD1 (5 bases). CDR3 length equals 13 residues. CDR1 ENHRY and CDR2 SYGVKD come from the germline V gene. Trimming left V 4 bases short and J 6 bases short, with 10 bases between.

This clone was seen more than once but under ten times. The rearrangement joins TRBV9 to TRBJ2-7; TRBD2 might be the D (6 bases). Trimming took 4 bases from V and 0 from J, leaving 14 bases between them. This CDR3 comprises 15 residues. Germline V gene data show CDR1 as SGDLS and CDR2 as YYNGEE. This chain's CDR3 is CASSLGGSSSYEQYF. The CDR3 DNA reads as TGTGCCAGCAGCTTGGGAGGTAGCAGCTCCTACGAGCAGTACTTC.

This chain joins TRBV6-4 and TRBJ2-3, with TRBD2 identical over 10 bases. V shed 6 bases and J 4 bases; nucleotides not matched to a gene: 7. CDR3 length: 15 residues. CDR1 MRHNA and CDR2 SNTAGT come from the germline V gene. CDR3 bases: TGTGCCAGCAGGGCTAGCGGGGGAGCGCCAGATACGCAGTATTTT. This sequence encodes CASRASGGAPDTQYF.

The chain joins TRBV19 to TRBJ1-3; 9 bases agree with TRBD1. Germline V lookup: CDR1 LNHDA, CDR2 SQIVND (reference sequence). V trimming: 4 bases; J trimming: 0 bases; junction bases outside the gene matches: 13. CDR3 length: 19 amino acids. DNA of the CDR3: TGTGCCAGTAGTACGAAAACCGGGACAGGGCGTCGCTCTGGAAACACCATATATTTT. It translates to CASSTKTGTGRRSGNTIYF. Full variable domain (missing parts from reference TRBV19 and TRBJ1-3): DGGITQSPKYLFRKEGQNVTLSCEQNLNHDAMYWYRQDPGQGLRLIYYSQIVNDFQKGDIAEGYSVSREKKESFPLTVTSAQKNPTAFYLCASSTKTGTGRRSGNTIYFGEGSWLTVV.

The CDR3 sequence is CASSHSGRRADEQFF. DNA of the CDR3: TGTGCCAGCAGCCATAGCGGGCGAAGGGCAGATGAGCAGTTCTTC. The chain employs TRBV6-4 and TRBJ2-1; TRBD2 agrees at 7 bases. Germline assignment: CDR1 MRHNA and CDR2 SNTAGT. The V gene end was trimmed by 6 bases and the J gene end by 8 bases; junction bases not matched to a gene: 13. The CDR3 runs to 15 residues.

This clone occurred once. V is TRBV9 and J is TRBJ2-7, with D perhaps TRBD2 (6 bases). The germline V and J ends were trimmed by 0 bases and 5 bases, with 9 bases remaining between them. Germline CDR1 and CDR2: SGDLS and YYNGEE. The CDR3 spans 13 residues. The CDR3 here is CASSVDGSNEQYF. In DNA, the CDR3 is TGTGCCAGCAGCGTAGACGGGAGCAACGAGCAGTACTTC.

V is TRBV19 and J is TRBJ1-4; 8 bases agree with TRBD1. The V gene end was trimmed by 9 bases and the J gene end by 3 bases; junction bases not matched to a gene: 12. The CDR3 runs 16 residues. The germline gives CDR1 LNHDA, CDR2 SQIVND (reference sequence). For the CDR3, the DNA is TGTGCCAGCAGCTGGGACAGGTTTCCCTCTAATGAAAAACTGTTTTTT. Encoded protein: CASSWDRFPSNEKLFF.

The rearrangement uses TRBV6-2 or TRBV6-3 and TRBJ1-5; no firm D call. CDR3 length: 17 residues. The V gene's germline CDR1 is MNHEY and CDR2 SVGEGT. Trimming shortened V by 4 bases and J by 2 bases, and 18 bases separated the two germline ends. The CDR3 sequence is CASSSHGVIGGNQPQHF. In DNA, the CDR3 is TGTGCCAGCAGTTCCCACGGGGTAATCGGGGGCAATCAGCCCCAGCATTTT.

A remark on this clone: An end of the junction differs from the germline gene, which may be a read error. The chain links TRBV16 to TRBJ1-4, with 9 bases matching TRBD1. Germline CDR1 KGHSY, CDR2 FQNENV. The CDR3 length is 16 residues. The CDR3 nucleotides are TGTGCCAGCAGACAATACAGGGGGCAGGCTAATGAAAAACTGTTTTTT. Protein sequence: CASRQYRGQANEKLFF.

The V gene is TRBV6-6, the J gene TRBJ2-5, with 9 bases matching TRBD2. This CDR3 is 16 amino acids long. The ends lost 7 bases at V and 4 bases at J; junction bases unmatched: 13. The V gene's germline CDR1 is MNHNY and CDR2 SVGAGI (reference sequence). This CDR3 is CASTQKVAGVIETQYF. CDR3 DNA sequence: TGTGCCAGCACTCAAAAGGTAGCGGGAGTAATAGAGACCCAGTACTTC.

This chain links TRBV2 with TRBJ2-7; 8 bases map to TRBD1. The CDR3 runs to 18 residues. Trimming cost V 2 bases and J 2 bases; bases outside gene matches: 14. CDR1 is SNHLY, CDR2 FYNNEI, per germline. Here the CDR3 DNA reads TGTGCCAGCAGTGAAATTATGCGCCGGGACAGGAAGACCTACGAGCAGTACTTC. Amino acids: CASSEIMRRDRKTYEQYF.

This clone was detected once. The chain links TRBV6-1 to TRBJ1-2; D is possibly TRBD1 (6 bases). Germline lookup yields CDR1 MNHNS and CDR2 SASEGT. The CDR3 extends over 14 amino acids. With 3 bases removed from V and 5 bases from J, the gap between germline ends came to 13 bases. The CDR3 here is CASSDGGAGYGYTF. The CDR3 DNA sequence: TGTGCCAGCAGTGACGGGGGGGCGGGGTATGGCTACACCTTC.